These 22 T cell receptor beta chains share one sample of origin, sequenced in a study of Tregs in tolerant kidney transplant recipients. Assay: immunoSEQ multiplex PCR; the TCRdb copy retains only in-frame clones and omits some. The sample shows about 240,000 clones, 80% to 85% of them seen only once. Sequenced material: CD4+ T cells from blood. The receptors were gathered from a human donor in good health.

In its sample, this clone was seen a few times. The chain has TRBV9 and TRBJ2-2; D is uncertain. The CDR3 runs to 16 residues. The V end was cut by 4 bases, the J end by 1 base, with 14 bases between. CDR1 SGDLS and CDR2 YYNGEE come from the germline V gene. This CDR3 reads CASSPWRLGNTGELFF. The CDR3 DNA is TGTGCCAGCAGCCCCTGGCGACTGGGGAACACCGGGGAGCTGTTTTTT.

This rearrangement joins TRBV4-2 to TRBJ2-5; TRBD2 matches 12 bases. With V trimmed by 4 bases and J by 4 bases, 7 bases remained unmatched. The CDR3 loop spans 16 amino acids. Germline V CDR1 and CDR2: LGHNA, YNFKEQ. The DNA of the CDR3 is TGTGCCAGCAGCCCGAGACTAGCGGGGGACCTAGAGACCCAGTACTTC. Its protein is CASSPRLAGDLETQYF.

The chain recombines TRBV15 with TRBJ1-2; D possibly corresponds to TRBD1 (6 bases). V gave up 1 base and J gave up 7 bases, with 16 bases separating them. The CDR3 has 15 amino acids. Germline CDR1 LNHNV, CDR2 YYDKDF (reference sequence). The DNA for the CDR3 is TGTGCCACCAGCAGAGGTGGGAGGGGGTCGGCTGGCTACACCTTC. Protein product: CATSRGGRGSAGYTF.

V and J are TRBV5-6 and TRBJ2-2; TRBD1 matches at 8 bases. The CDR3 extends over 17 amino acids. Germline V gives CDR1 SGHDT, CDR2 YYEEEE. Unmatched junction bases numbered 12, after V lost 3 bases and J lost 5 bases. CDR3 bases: TGTGCCAGCAGCTCCGACAGGGGCATCGTACGGACCGGGGAGCTGTTTTTT. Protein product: CASSSDRGIVRTGELFF.

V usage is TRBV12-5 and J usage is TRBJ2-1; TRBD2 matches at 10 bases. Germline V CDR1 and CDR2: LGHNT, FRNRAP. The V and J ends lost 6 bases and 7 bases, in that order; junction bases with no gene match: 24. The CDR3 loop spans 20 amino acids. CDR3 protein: CASGRSPDGQLAGWDNEQFF. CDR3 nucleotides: TGTGCTAGTGGCCGCAGCCCCGACGGACAACTAGCGGGGTGGGATAATGAGCAGTTCTTC.

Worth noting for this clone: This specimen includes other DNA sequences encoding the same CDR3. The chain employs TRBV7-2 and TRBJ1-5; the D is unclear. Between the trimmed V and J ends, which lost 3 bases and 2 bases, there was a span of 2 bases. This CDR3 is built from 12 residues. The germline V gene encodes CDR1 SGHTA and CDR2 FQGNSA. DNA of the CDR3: TGTGCCAGCAGCTTTCGCAATCAGCCCCAGCATTTT. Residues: CASSFRNQPQHF.

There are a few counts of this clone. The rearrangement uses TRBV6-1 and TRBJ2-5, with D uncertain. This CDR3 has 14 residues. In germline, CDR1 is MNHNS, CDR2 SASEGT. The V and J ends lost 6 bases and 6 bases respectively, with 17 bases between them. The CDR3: CASRRTYSEQTQYF. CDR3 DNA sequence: TGTGCCAGCAGGCGGACGTACAGTGAACAGACCCAGTACTTC.

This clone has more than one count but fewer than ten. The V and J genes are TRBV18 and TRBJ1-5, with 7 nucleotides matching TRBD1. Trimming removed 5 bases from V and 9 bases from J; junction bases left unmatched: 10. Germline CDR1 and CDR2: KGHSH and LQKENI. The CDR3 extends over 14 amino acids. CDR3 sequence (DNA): TGTGCCAGCTCATCATCGACAGGGAGCCCGCCCCAGCATTTT. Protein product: CASSSSTGSPPQHF.

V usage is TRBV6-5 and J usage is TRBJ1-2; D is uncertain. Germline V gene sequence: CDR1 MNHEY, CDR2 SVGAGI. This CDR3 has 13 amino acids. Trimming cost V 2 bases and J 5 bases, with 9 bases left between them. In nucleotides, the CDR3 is TGTGCCAGCAGTTACGCAGGCAAATATGGCTACACCTTC. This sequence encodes CASSYAGKYGYTF.

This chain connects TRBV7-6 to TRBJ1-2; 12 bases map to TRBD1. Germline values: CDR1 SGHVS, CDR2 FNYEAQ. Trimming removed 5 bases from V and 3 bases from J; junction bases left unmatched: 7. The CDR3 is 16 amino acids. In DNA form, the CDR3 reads TGTGCCAGCAGCCGCTCCGGGACAGGGGGCTACTATGGCTACACCTTC. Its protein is CASSRSGTGGYYGYTF.

CDR3: CASSSDRFSYNEQFF. The CDR3 DNA reads TGTGCCAGCAGCTCAGACAGGTTCTCCTACAATGAGCAGTTCTTC. The chain couples TRBV11-3 to TRBJ2-1; the D gene is possibly TRBD1 (6 bases). This CDR3 is 15 amino acids long. V was cut by 4 bases and J by 0 bases, with 10 bases left in between. The germline V gene encodes CDR1 SGHNT and CDR2 YENEEA. The full variable domain, completed using reference TRBV11-3 and TRBJ2-1, is EAGVVQSPRYKIIEKKQPVAFWCNPISGHNTLYWYLQNLGQGPELLIRYENEEAVDDSQLPKDRFSAERLKGVDSTLKIQPAELGDSAVYLCASSSDRFSYNEQFFGPGTRLTVL.

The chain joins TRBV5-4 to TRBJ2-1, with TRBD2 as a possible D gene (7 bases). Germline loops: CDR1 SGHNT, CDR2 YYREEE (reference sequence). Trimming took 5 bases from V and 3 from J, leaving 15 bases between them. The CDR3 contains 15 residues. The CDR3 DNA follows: TGTGCCAGCAGTCCCGCGGGGGCGAGCTACAATGAGCAGTTCTTC. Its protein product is CASSPAGASYNEQFF.

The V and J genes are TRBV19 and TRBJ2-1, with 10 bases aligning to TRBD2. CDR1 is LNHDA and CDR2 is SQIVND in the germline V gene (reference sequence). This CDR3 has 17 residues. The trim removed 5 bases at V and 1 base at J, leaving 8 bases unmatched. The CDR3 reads CASSALAGAHSYNEQFF. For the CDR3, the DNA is TGTGCCAGTAGTGCGCTAGCGGGAGCCCATTCCTACAATGAGCAGTTCTTC.

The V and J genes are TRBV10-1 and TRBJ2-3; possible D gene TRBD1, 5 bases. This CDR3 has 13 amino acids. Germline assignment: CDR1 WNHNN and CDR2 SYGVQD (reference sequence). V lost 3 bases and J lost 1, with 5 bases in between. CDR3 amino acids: CASSDRGTDTQYF. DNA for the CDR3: TGCGCCAGCAGTGACAGGGGCACAGATACGCAGTATTTT.

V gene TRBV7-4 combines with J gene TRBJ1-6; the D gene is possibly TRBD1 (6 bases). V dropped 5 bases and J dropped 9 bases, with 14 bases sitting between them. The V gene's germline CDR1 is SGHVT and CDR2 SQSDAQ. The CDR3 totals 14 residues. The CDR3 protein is CASSPDRSASPLHF. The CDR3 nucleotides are TGTGCCAGCAGCCCAGACAGGAGCGCTTCACCCCTCCACTTT.

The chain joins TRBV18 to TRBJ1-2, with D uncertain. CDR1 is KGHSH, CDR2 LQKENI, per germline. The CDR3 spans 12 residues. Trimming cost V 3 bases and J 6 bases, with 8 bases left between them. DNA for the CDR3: TGTGCCAGCTCACCTCAGGAGAATGGCTACACCTTC. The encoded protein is CASSPQENGYTF.

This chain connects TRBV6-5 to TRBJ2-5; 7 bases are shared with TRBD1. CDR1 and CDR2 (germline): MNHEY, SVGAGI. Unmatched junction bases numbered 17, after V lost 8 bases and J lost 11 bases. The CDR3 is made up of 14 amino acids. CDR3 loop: CASLRDSTSTEQYF. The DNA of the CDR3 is TGTGCCAGCCTCCGGGACAGTACTTCTACTGAGCAGTACTTC.

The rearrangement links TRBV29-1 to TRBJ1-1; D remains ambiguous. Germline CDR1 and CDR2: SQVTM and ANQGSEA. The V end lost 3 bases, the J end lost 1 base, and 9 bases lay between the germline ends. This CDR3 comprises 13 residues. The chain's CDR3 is CSVDARRNTEAFF. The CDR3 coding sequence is TGCAGCGTTGATGCCAGGCGGAACACTGAAGCTTTCTTT. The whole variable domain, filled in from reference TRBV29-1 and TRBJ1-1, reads SAVISQKPSRDICQRGTSLTIQCQVDSQVTMMFWYRQQPGQSLTLIATANQGSEATYESGFVIDKFPISRPNLTFSTLTVSNMSPEDSSIYLCSVDARRNTEAFFGQGTRLTVV.

The CDR3 nucleotides read TGCGCCAGCAGCCCCACCCCCAGGGTGGAGAATGAAAAACTGTTTTTT. As protein: CASSPTPRVENEKLFF. The chain uses TRBV5-1 and TRBJ1-4; TRBD1 is a possible D gene (5 bases). This CDR3 is 16 amino acids long. With 4 bases removed from V and 5 bases from J, the gap between germline ends came to 18 bases. Germline V gene sequence: CDR1 SGHRS, CDR2 YFSETQ.

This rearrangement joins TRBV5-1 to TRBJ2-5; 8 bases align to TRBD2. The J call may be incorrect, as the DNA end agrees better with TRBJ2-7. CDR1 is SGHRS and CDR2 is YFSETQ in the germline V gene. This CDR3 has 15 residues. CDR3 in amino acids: CASSLWAGGLYEQYF. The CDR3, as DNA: TGCGCCAGCAGCTTATGGGCGGGGGGCCTCTACGAGCAGTACTTC.

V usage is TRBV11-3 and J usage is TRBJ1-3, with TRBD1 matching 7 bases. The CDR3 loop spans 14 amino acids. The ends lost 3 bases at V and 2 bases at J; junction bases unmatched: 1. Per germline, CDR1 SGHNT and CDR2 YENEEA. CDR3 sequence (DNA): TGTGCCAGCAGCTTGACAGGGCCTGGAAACACCATATATTTT. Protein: CASSLTGPGNTIYF.

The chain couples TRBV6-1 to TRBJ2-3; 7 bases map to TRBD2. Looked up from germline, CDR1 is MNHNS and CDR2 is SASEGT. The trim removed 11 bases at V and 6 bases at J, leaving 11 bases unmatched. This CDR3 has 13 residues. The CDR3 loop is CAGGLGVEDTQYF. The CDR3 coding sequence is TGTGCCGGTGGACTAGGGGTTGAGGATACGCAGTATTTT.